This TCR beta chain was observed in a study of blood T cells in healthy people across ages. The CDR3 extends over 13 amino acids. Germline values: CDR1 MNHEY, CDR2 SVGAGI. V was trimmed by 4 bases and J by 1 base, leaving 7 bases between them. Only a few counts were recorded for this clonotype. The authors ran a second PCR of about 6 to 11 cycles using a sample-barcoded 5' primer and a J-beta primer mix. TCRdb recomputed calls from the 5' RACE reads with MiXCR, one row per CDR3 protein. The sample gives about 780,000 distinct CDR3 sequences, 20% to 30% of which show up once; around 2.9% is in the top ten. This sample was also put to use in a study of T cells of mothers and their children. This second report adds: Related and unrelated pairs show TCR recombination output that thymic selection shapes similarly.

The J gene is TRBJ2-5, the V gene TRBV6-5; D is unresolved. The specimen was blood. The sequence was collected from a boy between 10 and 17 years old in good health. CDR3 region: CASSSSFQETQYF. CDR3 coding DNA: TGTGCCAGCAGTTCCAGCTTCCAAGAGACCCAGTACTTC.